This T cell receptor (beta chain) comes out of a study of response to subunit inactivated influenza vaccine. Per germline, CDR1 MGHDK and CDR2 SYGVNS. The CDR3 spans 17 residues. J gave up 5 bases and V 0 bases, and 9 bases lay outside the gene matches. Study conclusions and caveats: The authors offered the suggestion that each seasonal influenza vaccination recruits few new T cells.

This clonotype came up a few times. Its specificity is not known. TCRdb fed the RT-PCR reads into MiXCR, producing one record per CDR3 protein. In the table there are 540,000 or so distinct CDR3 sequences, around 13% of which are singletons. The V and J genes are TRBV25-1 and TRBJ2-5; 10 bases fit TRBD2. The sequence came from a man in his forties or fifties who received an inactivated influenza vaccine. The sample here was PBMCs from blood, taken roughly 6 weeks after vaccination. CDR3 sequence reads: CASSEYRLAGELETQYF. The CDR3 nucleotides are TGTGCCAGCAGTGAATATCGCCTAGCGGGGGAACTTGAGACCCAGTACTTC.